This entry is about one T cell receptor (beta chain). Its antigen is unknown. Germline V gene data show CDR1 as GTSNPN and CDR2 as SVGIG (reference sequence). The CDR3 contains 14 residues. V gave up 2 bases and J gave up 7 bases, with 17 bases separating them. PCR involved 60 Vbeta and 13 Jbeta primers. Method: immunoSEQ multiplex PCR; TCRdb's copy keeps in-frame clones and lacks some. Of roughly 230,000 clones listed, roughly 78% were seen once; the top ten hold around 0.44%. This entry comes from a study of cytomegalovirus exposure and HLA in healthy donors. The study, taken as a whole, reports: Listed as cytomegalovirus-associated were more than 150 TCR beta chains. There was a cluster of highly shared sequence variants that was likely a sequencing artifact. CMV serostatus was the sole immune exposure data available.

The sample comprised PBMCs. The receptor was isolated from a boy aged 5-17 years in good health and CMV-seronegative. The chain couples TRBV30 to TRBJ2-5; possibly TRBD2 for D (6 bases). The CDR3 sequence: CAWSLAGNPGTQYF. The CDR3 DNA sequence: TGTGCCTGGAGTTTGGCGGGGAACCCCGGGACCCAGTACTTC.